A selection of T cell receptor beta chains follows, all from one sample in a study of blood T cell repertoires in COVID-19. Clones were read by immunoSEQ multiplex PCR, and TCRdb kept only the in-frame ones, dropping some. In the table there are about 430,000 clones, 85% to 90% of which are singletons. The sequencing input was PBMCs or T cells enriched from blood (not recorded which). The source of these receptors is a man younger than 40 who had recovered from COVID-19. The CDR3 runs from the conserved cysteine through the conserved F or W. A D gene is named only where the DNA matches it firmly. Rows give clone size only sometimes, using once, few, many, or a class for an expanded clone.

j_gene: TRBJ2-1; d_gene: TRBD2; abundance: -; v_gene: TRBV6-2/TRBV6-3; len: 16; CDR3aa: CASSYEGVSGTNEQFF; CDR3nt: TGTGCCAGCAGTTACGAAGGGGTTAGCGGGACGAATGAGCAGTTCTTC
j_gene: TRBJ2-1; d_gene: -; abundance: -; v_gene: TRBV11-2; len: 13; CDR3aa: CASSGPLAHEQFF; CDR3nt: TGTGCCAGCAGCGGCCCTCTAGCCCATGAGCAGTTCTTC
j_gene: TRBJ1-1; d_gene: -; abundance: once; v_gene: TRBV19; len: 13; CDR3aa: CASSLTWEPEAFF; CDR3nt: TGTGCCAGTAGTCTGACGTGGGAGCCTGAAGCTTTCTTT
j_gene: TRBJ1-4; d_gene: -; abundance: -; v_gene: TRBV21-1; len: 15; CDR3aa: CASSRNRGDSEKLFF; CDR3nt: TGTGCCAGCAGCAGGAACAGGGGGGACAGTGAAAAACTGTTTTTT
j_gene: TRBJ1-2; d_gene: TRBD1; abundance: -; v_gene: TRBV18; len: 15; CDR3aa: CASSPGQGPRVGYTF; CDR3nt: TGTGCCAGCTCACCCGGACAGGGGCCCCGTGTAGGCTACACCTTC
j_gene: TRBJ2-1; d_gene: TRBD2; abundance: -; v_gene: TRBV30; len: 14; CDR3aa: CAWSVLAGAREQFF; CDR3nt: TGTGCCTGGAGTGTACTAGCGGGAGCACGAGAGCAGTTCTTC
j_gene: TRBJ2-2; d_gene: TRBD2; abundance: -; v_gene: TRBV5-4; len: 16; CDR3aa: CASSPGAGGGTGELFF; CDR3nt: TGTGCCAGCAGCCCGGGGGCGGGAGGAGGCACCGGGGAGCTGTTTTTT
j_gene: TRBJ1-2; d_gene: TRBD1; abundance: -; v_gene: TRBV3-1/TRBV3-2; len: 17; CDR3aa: CASSQLTGTGGKWGYTF; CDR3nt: TGTGCCAGCAGCCAACTCACCGGGACAGGGGGCAAATGGGGCTACACCTTC
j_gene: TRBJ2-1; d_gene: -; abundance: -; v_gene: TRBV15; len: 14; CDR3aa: CATSTRGQINEQFF; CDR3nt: TGTGCCACCAGCACGAGAGGGCAGATCAATGAGCAGTTCTTC
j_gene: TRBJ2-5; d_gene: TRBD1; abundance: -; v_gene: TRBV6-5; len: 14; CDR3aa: CASTPGTGKETQYF; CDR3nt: TGTGCCAGCACCCCCGGGACAGGGAAAGAGACCCAGTACTTC
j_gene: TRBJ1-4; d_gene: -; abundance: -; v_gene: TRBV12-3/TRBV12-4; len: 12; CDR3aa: CASREGNEKLFF; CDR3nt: TGTGCCAGCCGCGAGGGTAATGAAAAACTGTTTTTT
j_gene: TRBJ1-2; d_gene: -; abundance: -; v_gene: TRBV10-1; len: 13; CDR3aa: CASSRDKDYGYTF; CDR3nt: TGCGCCAGCAGCCGGGACAAGGACTATGGCTACACCTTC
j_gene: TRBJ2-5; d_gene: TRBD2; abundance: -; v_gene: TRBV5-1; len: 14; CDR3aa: CASSLHGEGETQYF; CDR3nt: TGCGCCAGCAGCTTGCACGGGGAGGGAGAGACCCAGTACTTC
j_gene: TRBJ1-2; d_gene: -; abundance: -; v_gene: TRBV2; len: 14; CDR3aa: CASSEANLSPGSMF; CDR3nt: TGTGCCAGCAGTGAAGCGAATTTGTCACCCGGGAGCATGTTC
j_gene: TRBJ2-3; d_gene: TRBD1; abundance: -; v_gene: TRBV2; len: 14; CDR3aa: CASRDRGSTDTQYF; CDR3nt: TGTGCCAGCAGAGACAGGGGTAGCACAGATACGCAGTATTTT
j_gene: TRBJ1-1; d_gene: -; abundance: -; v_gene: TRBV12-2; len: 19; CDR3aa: CASRLEEGGDIIMNTEAFF; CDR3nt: TGTGCAAGTCGCTTAGAGGAGGGGGGGGATATTATTATGAACACTGAAGCTTTCTTT
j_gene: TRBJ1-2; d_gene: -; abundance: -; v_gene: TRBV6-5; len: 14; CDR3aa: CASSSGFPNYGYTF; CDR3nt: TGTGCCAGCAGTTCAGGGTTCCCTAACTATGGCTACACCTTC
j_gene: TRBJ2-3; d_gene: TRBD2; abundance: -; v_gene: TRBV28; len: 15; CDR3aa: CASSFTAGGPYTQYF; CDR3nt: TGTGCCAGCAGTTTCACTGCGGGAGGGCCGTATACGCAGTATTTT
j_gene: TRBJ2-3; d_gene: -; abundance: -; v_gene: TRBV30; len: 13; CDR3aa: CAWSPSTGDTQYF; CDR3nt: TGTGCCTGGTCGCCCTCCACGGGGGATACGCAGTATTTT
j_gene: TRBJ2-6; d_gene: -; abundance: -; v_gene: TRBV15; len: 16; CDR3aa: CATSRDLASGANVLTF; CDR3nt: TGTGCCACCAGCAGAGATTTGGCCTCTGGGGCCAACGTCCTGACTTTC
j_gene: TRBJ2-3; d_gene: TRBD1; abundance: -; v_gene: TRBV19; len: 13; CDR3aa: CATADRAGDTQYF; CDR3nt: TGTGCCACCGCGGACAGGGCGGGAGATACGCAGTATTTT
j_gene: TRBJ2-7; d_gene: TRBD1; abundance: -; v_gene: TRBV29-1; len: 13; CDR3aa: CSVLQGPSYEQYF; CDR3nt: TGCAGCGTCCTACAGGGGCCCTCCTACGAGCAGTACTTC
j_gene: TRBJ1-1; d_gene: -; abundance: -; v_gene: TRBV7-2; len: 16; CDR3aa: CASSLPLNKRNTEAFF; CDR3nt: TGTGCCAGCAGCTTACCCCTAAATAAGAGGAACACTGAAGCTTTCTTT
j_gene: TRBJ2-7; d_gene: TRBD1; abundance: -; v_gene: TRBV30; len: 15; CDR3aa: CAWHQTGTGAYEQYF; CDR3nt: TGTGCCTGGCACCAAACCGGGACAGGGGCGTACGAGCAGTACTTC
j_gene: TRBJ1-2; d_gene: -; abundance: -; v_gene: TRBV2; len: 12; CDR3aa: CATGGVSYGYTF; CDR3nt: TGTGCCACGGGTGGTGTCTCCTATGGCTACACCTTC
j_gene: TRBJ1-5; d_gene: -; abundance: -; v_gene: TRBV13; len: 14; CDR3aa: CASSRGEGDQPQHF; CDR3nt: TGTGCCAGCAGCCGAGGGGAGGGTGATCAGCCCCAGCATTTT
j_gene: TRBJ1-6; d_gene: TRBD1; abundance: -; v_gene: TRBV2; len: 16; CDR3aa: CARSSTGDIINSPLHF; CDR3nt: TGTGCCAGAAGCTCGACAGGGGATATAATCAATTCACCCCTCCACTTT
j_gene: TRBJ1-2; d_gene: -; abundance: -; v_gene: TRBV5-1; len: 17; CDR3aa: CASSLEFRTATYHGYTF; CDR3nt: TGCGCCAGCAGCTTGGAGTTCAGGACAGCGACCTATCATGGCTACACCTTC
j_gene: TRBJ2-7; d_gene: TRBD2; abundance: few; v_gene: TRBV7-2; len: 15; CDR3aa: CASSLASGPTYEQYF; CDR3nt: TGTGCCAGCAGCTTAGCTAGCGGGCCTACCTACGAGCAGTACTTC
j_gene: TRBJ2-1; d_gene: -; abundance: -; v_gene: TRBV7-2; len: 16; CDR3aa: CASSLGRARGFGEQFF; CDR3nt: TGTGCCAGCAGCTTAGGGAGAGCCAGGGGCTTTGGTGAGCAGTTCTTC
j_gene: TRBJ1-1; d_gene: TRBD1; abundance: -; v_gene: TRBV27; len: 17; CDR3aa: CASSNRPGTGLNTEAFF; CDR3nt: TGTGCCAGCAGTAACCGTCCCGGGACAGGGCTAAACACTGAAGCTTTCTTT